A selection of T cell receptor beta chains follows, all from one sample in a study of blood T cell repertoires in COVID-19. Repertoires were generated with immunoSEQ multiplex PCR, while TCRdb's copy carries only in-frame clones and drops some. The sample records 250,000 to 350,000 clones, just under 90% being singletons. What was sequenced was peripheral blood. The receptors come from a woman aged 45-59 years with COVID-19, enrolled during active disease. Each CDR3 is given with its conserved first and last residue. A D gene is named only where the DNA matches it firmly. Some rows have no size entry. The others give once, few or many, or a class for an expanded clone.

CDR3nt,CDR3aa,v_gene,j_gene,d_gene,abundance
TGTGCCATCATTCGACACCGGGACAGGGTAGCGAAGTGCAATCAGCCCCAGCATTTT,CAIIRHRDRVAKCNQPQHF,TRBV10-3,TRBJ1-5,TRBD1,.
TGCGCCAGCAGCGTACCCGGGACAGGGGAAGAGACCCAGTACTTC,CASSVPGTGEETQYF,TRBV4-1,TRBJ2-5,TRBD1,.
TGCGCCAGCAGCCAAGAGAGGGGGGGGTGGCCCCAGCATTTT,CASSQERGGWPQHF,TRBV4-3,TRBJ1-5,.,many
TGTGCCAGCAGCTTACTAGCGGGAGTGCACGAGCAGTTCTTC,CASSLLAGVHEQFF,TRBV7-3,TRBJ2-1,TRBD2,.
TGTGCCAGTAGGGCCCCGGGGAACTATGGCTACACCTTC,CASRAPGNYGYTF,TRBV19,TRBJ1-2,.,.
TGTGCCAGCAGCATAGTTGGACAGGGGCGCCAGCCCCAGCATTTT,CASSIVGQGRQPQHF,TRBV7-2,TRBJ1-5,TRBD1,.
TGTGCCAGCAGCTTAGAGTACACAGATACGCAGTATTTT,CASSLEYTDTQYF,TRBV11-3,TRBJ2-3,.,.
TGTGCCACCAGTGACCGTGGACAGGGATCGAACACCGGGGAGCTGTTTTTT,CATSDRGQGSNTGELFF,TRBV24-1,TRBJ2-2,TRBD1,.
TGCGCCAGCAGCCAAGATCCCGGGGAAGGAAGCTACGAGCAGTACTTC,CASSQDPGEGSYEQYF,TRBV4-3,TRBJ2-7,.,.
TGTGCCAGCAGCTCCGGGACTAGCGACCAAGAGACCCAGTACTTC,CASSSGTSDQETQYF,TRBV6-6,TRBJ2-5,TRBD2,.
TGTGCTAGTGGTCCGACAGGGTTGAGAGACGAGCAGTACTTC,CASGPTGLRDEQYF,TRBV12-5,TRBJ2-7,TRBD1,.
TGTGCCAGCAGCCCTTACACCCAAGACTATGGCTACACCTTC,CASSPYTQDYGYTF,TRBV7-2,TRBJ1-2,.,.
TGCGCCAGCAGCGCTGACAGGGTTGGCTACACCTTC,CASSADRVGYTF,TRBV5-1,TRBJ1-2,TRBD1,.
TGTGCCAGCAGCCCTATAGGGACAGCTAACTATGGCTACACCTTC,CASSPIGTANYGYTF,TRBV27,TRBJ1-2,TRBD1,once
TGTGCCAGCAGCCCTACTAGCGGGAGTGCAACCTACGAGCAGTACTTC,CASSPTSGSATYEQYF,TRBV7-9,TRBJ2-7,TRBD2,.
TGTGCCAGCAGCGGACAGGGGGCGAACACTGAAGCTTTCTTT,CASSGQGANTEAFF,TRBV2,TRBJ1-1,TRBD1,.
TGTGCCAGCTCACCACGACAGGGAGATTCACCCCTCCACTTT,CASSPRQGDSPLHF,TRBV18,TRBJ1-6,TRBD1,.
TGTGCCAGCAGTCTAAGTGTCCCCCGTCAGGGGAACCCCTACGAGCAGTACTTC,CASSLSVPRQGNPYEQYF,TRBV6-2/TRBV6-3,TRBJ2-7,.,.
TGTGCCAGCAGCCCCGGGACAGGGTTCTACGAGCAGTACTTC,CASSPGTGFYEQYF,TRBV5-6,TRBJ2-7,TRBD1,.
TGTGCCAGCAGTCCCAGGGGCCTGGGGCTTGCCTACGAGCAGTACTTC,CASSPRGLGLAYEQYF,TRBV27,TRBJ2-7,.,.
TGCGCCAGCAGCTTTTCCGGGACAGGGGAGCAGCCCCAGCATTTT,CASSFSGTGEQPQHF,TRBV5-1,TRBJ1-5,TRBD1,.
TGCACCAGCAGCCAGTTTGGGGCTAGCGGGGGATACTACCGCAATGAGCAGTTCTTC,CTSSQFGASGGYYRNEQFF,TRBV1,TRBJ2-1,.,.
TGTGCCAGCAGTTTAAGGAGAGAAGGGGGGCAGTACTTC,CASSLRREGGQYF,TRBV27,TRBJ2-7,.,.
TGTGCCAGCAGGGACAGGGCTGGCTATGGCTACACCTTC,CASRDRAGYGYTF,TRBV7-2,TRBJ1-2,TRBD1,.
TGTGCCAGTAGTACCCGACTAGCGGGAGGTTATAATGAGCAGTTCTTC,CASSTRLAGGYNEQFF,TRBV19,TRBJ2-1,TRBD2,.